This TCR beta chain was retrieved from a study of T cells after yellow fever vaccination. Each CDR3 protein gets one entry after TCRdb re-called the 5' RACE reads with MiXCR. Of about 99,000 distinct CDR3 sequences listed, about 5.8% are singletons. This CDR3 has 14 amino acids. V was cut by 5 bases and J by 10 bases, with 20 bases left in between. Germline lookup yields CDR1 SEHNR and CDR2 FQNEAQ (reference sequence). This receptor was obtained from a young man who received the YFV17D yellow fever vaccine. J is TRBJ1-1 and V is TRBV7-9; the D gene is possibly TRBD1 (6 bases). Here the sequenced sample was CD8+ T cells sorted from PBMCs, taken 10 days after the yellow fever booster vaccination. In DNA form, the CDR3 reads TGTGCCAGCAGCCTATTTACAGGGAAGTCTCCAGCTTTCTTT. As protein: CASSLFTGKSPAFF.